These T cell receptor beta chains were read from a single sample in a study of shared T cell receptors in the human thymus. Data came from immunoSEQ multiplex PCR; TCRdb stores just in-frame clones and leaves some out. The sample has some 760,000 clones; roughly 88% are singletons. These same records also appear under a second study, on human thymus T cells.

The sequenced material came from thymocytes. Receptors were obtained from a girl in the first two years of life with a congenital heart defect. CDR3s include the opening cysteine and the closing phenylalanine or tryptophan. The D gene is left open where the match is weak. Clone size is not always given. Where it is, it says once, few, many or a class for expanded clones.

J gene: TRBJ2-1; clone size: .; V gene: TRBV12-5; D gene: .; CDR3 DNA: TGTGCTAGTGGTCCGGGGAGGGGGGGCTCCTACAATGAGCAGTTCTTC; CDR3 protein: CASGPGRGGSYNEQFF
J gene: TRBJ2-2; clone size: .; V gene: TRBV5-6; D gene: .; CDR3 DNA: TGTGCCAGCAGCTTCGGGGGGCAGAACACCGGGGAGCTGTTTTTT; CDR3 protein: CASSFGGQNTGELFF
J gene: TRBJ2-3; clone size: .; V gene: TRBV5-8; D gene: .; CDR3 DNA: TGTGCCAGCAGCCTTGGCGAAGGGACAGAGGGAGGAGATACGCAGTATTTT; CDR3 protein: CASSLGEGTEGGDTQYF
J gene: TRBJ2-2; clone size: .; V gene: TRBV18; D gene: TRBD1; CDR3 DNA: TGTGCCAGCTCACCGGGACAGGCCAACACCGGGGAGCTGTTTTTT; CDR3 protein: CASSPGQANTGELFF
J gene: TRBJ1-3; clone size: .; V gene: TRBV4-1; D gene: .; CDR3 DNA: TGCGCCAGCAGCCATAGATCGCCCTTTGGAAACACCATATATTTT; CDR3 protein: CASSHRSPFGNTIYF
J gene: TRBJ1-2; clone size: .; V gene: TRBV28; D gene: TRBD1; CDR3 DNA: TGTGCCAGCAGAGCTTACAGGGGGCGAGACTATGGCTACACCTTC; CDR3 protein: CASRAYRGRDYGYTF
J gene: TRBJ2-3; clone size: .; V gene: TRBV19; D gene: TRBD1; CDR3 DNA: TGTGCCAGTAGTATGGCAACAGGGGTTAGTCCCACAGATACGCAGTATTTT; CDR3 protein: CASSMATGVSPTDTQYF
J gene: TRBJ1-1; clone size: .; V gene: TRBV10-3; D gene: .; CDR3 DNA: TGTGCCACCTCAACCTCAGGGAACACTGAAGCTTTCTTT; CDR3 protein: CATSTSGNTEAFF
J gene: TRBJ1-2; clone size: .; V gene: TRBV7-4; D gene: .; CDR3 DNA: TGTGCCAGCAGCTTACAAGGCGGAATGGCTTTCCTCGGTCTTTTTGGACTCTCTGGCTACACCTTC; CDR3 protein: CASSLQGGMAFLGLFGLSGYTF
J gene: TRBJ2-2; clone size: .; V gene: TRBV19; D gene: TRBD2; CDR3 DNA: TGTGCCAGTAGCTATATAGGGGGTAGCGGGGGGGAAGTAAACACCGGGGAGCTGTTTTTT; CDR3 protein: CASSYIGGSGGEVNTGELFF
J gene: TRBJ1-1; clone size: .; V gene: TRBV25-1; D gene: .; CDR3 DNA: TGTGCCAGCAGGCAGGGGCCCACTGAAGCTTTCTTT; CDR3 protein: CASRQGPTEAFF
J gene: TRBJ2-5; clone size: .; V gene: TRBV5-1; D gene: .; CDR3 DNA: TGCGCCAGCAGCTTGGCAGCGCCCGAACCACAAGAGACCCAGTACTTC; CDR3 protein: CASSLAAPEPQETQYF
J gene: TRBJ2-7; clone size: once; V gene: TRBV27; D gene: .; CDR3 DNA: TGTGCCAGCAGTCCCAAGGGGGTACGCGACGAGCAGTACTTC; CDR3 protein: CASSPKGVRDEQYF
J gene: TRBJ2-1; clone size: .; V gene: TRBV9; D gene: TRBD1; CDR3 DNA: TGTGCCAGCAGCGTAGTTGGGACAGGGGGCCCAGCCAACTACAATGAGCAGTTCTTC; CDR3 protein: CASSVVGTGGPANYNEQFF
J gene: TRBJ1-5; clone size: .; V gene: TRBV7-8; D gene: TRBD1; CDR3 DNA: TGTGCCAGCAGCTTACGAGACAGGGTGGGCAATCAGCCCCAGCATTTT; CDR3 protein: CASSLRDRVGNQPQHF
J gene: TRBJ1-2; clone size: .; V gene: TRBV14; D gene: .; CDR3 DNA: TGTGCCAGCAGCCAAATAAAATTAGTTTGGGCCTTCTATGGCTACACCTTC; CDR3 protein: CASSQIKLVWAFYGYTF
J gene: TRBJ1-2; clone size: .; V gene: TRBV7-9; D gene: TRBD1; CDR3 DNA: TGTGCCAGCAGCTTAGGGGACAGCCACTATGGCTACACCTTC; CDR3 protein: CASSLGDSHYGYTF
J gene: TRBJ1-6; clone size: .; V gene: TRBV5-5; D gene: .; CDR3 DNA: TGTGCCAGCAGCTTGAGAACGGACAGTCCTACATATTCACCCCTCCACTTT; CDR3 protein: CASSLRTDSPTYSPLHF
J gene: TRBJ2-5; clone size: .; V gene: TRBV7-4; D gene: .; CDR3 DNA: TGTGCCAGCAGCCCTATAGAGGTGGCGGAGACCCAGTACTTC; CDR3 protein: CASSPIEVAETQYF
J gene: TRBJ2-5; clone size: .; V gene: TRBV19; D gene: TRBD1; CDR3 DNA: TGTGCCAGTAGTATAGGGACAGGGGAGTACCAAGAGACCCAGTACTTC; CDR3 protein: CASSIGTGEYQETQYF
J gene: TRBJ1-3; clone size: .; V gene: TRBV4-3; D gene: .; CDR3 DNA: TGCGCCAGCAGCCAAGGATTAGGCGTGGCGGCTGGAAACACCATATATTTT; CDR3 protein: CASSQGLGVAAGNTIYF
J gene: TRBJ2-4; clone size: .; V gene: TRBV9; D gene: .; CDR3 DNA: TGTGCCAGCAGCGTATTTTCAGGGTGGGGGGAAAACATTCAGTACTTC; CDR3 protein: CASSVFSGWGENIQYF
J gene: TRBJ2-7; clone size: few; V gene: TRBV6-6; D gene: TRBD1; CDR3 DNA: TGTGCCAGCAGTTCGACAGGGGTCCGGGATCGCTACGAGCAGTACTTC; CDR3 protein: CASSSTGVRDRYEQYF
J gene: TRBJ2-3; clone size: .; V gene: TRBV4-2; D gene: TRBD2; CDR3 DNA: TGTGCCAGCACTGGCGGGGGGGCAAGGTCAACAGATACGCAGTATTTT; CDR3 protein: CASTGGGARSTDTQYF
J gene: TRBJ2-2; clone size: .; V gene: TRBV4-1; D gene: TRBD1; CDR3 DNA: TGCGCCAGCAGCCAGGACAGGGACACGAACACCGGGGAGCTGTTTTTT; CDR3 protein: CASSQDRDTNTGELFF
J gene: TRBJ1-3; clone size: .; V gene: TRBV5-1; D gene: .; CDR3 DNA: TGCGCCAGCAGCTACCCGATATGGGGGGGAGGAAACACCATATATTTT; CDR3 protein: CASSYPIWGGGNTIYF
J gene: TRBJ2-3; clone size: .; V gene: TRBV13; D gene: TRBD2; CDR3 DNA: TGTGCCAGCAGCTTAGGGAGTAGCGGGGGTCCAGATACGCAGTATTTT; CDR3 protein: CASSLGSSGGPDTQYF
J gene: TRBJ2-3; clone size: .; V gene: TRBV5-1; D gene: TRBD1; CDR3 DNA: TGCGCCAGCAGCTTACCCCGGGACAGGGGGCGAGACACAGATACGCAGTATTTT; CDR3 protein: CASSLPRDRGRDTDTQYF
J gene: TRBJ1-1; clone size: .; V gene: TRBV25-1; D gene: .; CDR3 DNA: TGTGCCAGCAGAGCCAGGTCCCCCACTGAAGCTTTCTTT; CDR3 protein: CASRARSPTEAFF
J gene: TRBJ2-1; clone size: .; V gene: TRBV29-1; D gene: TRBD2; CDR3 DNA: TGCAGCGTTGAAGGACTCGCTAGCGGGGGGGCCAATGAGCAGTTCTTC; CDR3 protein: CSVEGLASGGANEQFF
J gene: TRBJ1-1; clone size: .; V gene: TRBV7-9; D gene: TRBD1; CDR3 DNA: TGTGCCAGCAGCTTAGACAGGGGGCAGACTGAAGCTTTCTTT; CDR3 protein: CASSLDRGQTEAFF
J gene: TRBJ1-3; clone size: .; V gene: TRBV5-6; D gene: .; CDR3 DNA: TGTGCCAGCAGCTGGGCACACGGGGAGGAGGAGTTCACCATATATTTT; CDR3 protein: CASSWAHGEEEFTIYF
J gene: TRBJ1-6; clone size: .; V gene: TRBV30; D gene: .; CDR3 DNA: TGTGCCTGGAATCCCTCCTATAATTCCCCCCTCCACTTT; CDR3 protein: CAWNPSYNSPLHF
J gene: TRBJ1-6; clone size: once; V gene: TRBV4-1; D gene: .; CDR3 DNA: TGCGCCAGCAGCCAAGAGGGGGCCAGGTTCGTTTCACCCCTCCACTTT; CDR3 protein: CASSQEGARFVSPLHF
J gene: TRBJ1-1; clone size: .; V gene: TRBV29-1; D gene: .; CDR3 DNA: TGCAGCGCCGACCGCGGGGATTTGAACACTGAAGCTTTCTTT; CDR3 protein: CSADRGDLNTEAFF
J gene: TRBJ1-5; clone size: once; V gene: TRBV12-5; D gene: TRBD1; CDR3 DNA: TGTGCTAGTGGGACTCTGGACAGGGAAAGCAATCAGCCCCAGCATTTT; CDR3 protein: CASGTLDRESNQPQHF
J gene: TRBJ1-5; clone size: .; V gene: TRBV6-5; D gene: .; CDR3 DNA: TGTGCCAGCAGTTCCGAAAGGGGGGGGAGCAATCAGCCCCAGCATTTT; CDR3 protein: CASSSERGGSNQPQHF
J gene: TRBJ1-1; clone size: .; V gene: TRBV6-6; D gene: TRBD1; CDR3 DNA: TGTGCCAGCAGTTGGCGGGTCCGGACAGGGCACACTGAAGCTTTCTTT; CDR3 protein: CASSWRVRTGHTEAFF
J gene: TRBJ2-5; clone size: .; V gene: TRBV10-3; D gene: TRBD1; CDR3 DNA: TGTGCCATCAGTGACATAGCAGGGGGTCAAGAGACCCAGTACTTC; CDR3 protein: CAISDIAGGQETQYF
J gene: TRBJ1-6; clone size: .; V gene: TRBV7-6; D gene: .; CDR3 DNA: TGTGCCAGCAGCTTAGCAGGACATCAGGGTTCACCCCTCCACTTT; CDR3 protein: CASSLAGHQGSPLHF
J gene: TRBJ1-5; clone size: .; V gene: TRBV19; D gene: .; CDR3 DNA: TGTGCCAGTAACACTGGGGGGACCGAGCGACCTCTGGGCAATCAGCCCCAGCATTTT; CDR3 protein: CASNTGGTERPLGNQPQHF
J gene: TRBJ1-6; clone size: few; V gene: TRBV7-3; D gene: TRBD1; CDR3 DNA: TGTGCCAGCAGCTTAAGGGGACAGGGGGTTGGTTCACCCCTCCACTTT; CDR3 protein: CASSLRGQGVGSPLHF
J gene: TRBJ1-3; clone size: .; V gene: TRBV11-2; D gene: .; CDR3 DNA: TGTGCCAGCAGCTTAGGGGCTTGCGGAAACACCATATATTTT; CDR3 protein: CASSLGACGNTIYF
J gene: TRBJ2-7; clone size: .; V gene: TRBV7-2; D gene: TRBD2; CDR3 DNA: TGTGCCAGCAGTAACGATCAAGTTTGGGGGAGGGGTTTCGACGAGCAGTACTTC; CDR3 protein: CASSNDQVWGRGFDEQYF
J gene: TRBJ1-1; clone size: .; V gene: TRBV4-3; D gene: .; CDR3 DNA: TGCGCCAGCAGCCAAGATAACTCGTTCAGGAGGAGAAACACTGAAGCTTTCTTT; CDR3 protein: CASSQDNSFRRRNTEAFF
J gene: TRBJ1-5; clone size: .; V gene: TRBV5-5; D gene: TRBD1; CDR3 DNA: TGTGCCAGCAGCTTGACGGGACAGGGCGGTATTATCAATCAGCCCCAGCATTTT; CDR3 protein: CASSLTGQGGIINQPQHF
J gene: TRBJ1-6; clone size: .; V gene: TRBV6-1; D gene: .; CDR3 DNA: TGTGCCAGCAGTGAAGTAGGAAGCGATAATTCACCCCTCCACTTT; CDR3 protein: CASSEVGSDNSPLHF
J gene: TRBJ1-4; clone size: .; V gene: TRBV5-6; D gene: .; CDR3 DNA: TGTGCCAGCACCTCGCGGGGGCAGGAGCCCGAAAAACTGTTTTTT; CDR3 protein: CASTSRGQEPEKLFF
J gene: TRBJ2-1; clone size: .; V gene: TRBV5-1; D gene: TRBD1; CDR3 DNA: TGCGCCAGCAGCTTGGGAGGGTTCGGGACAGATGACAATGAGCAGTTCTTC; CDR3 protein: CASSLGGFGTDDNEQFF